The 9 T cell receptor beta chains below come from one sample, sequenced in a study of blood T cells in healthy people across ages. For the second PCR, which ran for roughly 6 to 12 cycles, a sample-barcoded 5' primer and a J-beta primer mix were used. TCRdb called the 5' RACE reads again in MiXCR, with one record for every CDR3 protein. The sample contains 700,000 or so distinct CDR3 sequences, around 43% of which appear only once. Sample: blood. The source is an elderly man in good health.

This chain links TRBV7-2 with TRBJ1-2, with D perhaps TRBD1 (6 bases). Germline CDR1 is SGHTA and CDR2 is FQGNSA. Trimming took off 7 bases at V and 5 bases at J, with 26 bases between the two ends. The CDR3 is made up of 17 amino acids. The CDR3 sequence is CASNQEVEATGLYGYTF. CDR3 DNA sequence: TGTGCCAGCAACCAAGAAGTAGAGGCGACAGGTCTTTATGGCTACACCTTC.

In its sample, this clonotype was seen once. Mismatch with germline at one junction end may stem from a read error. This chain joins TRBV20-1 and TRBJ1-2; 7 bases align to TRBD1. CDR1 DFQATT and CDR2 SNEGSKA come from the germline V gene (reference sequence). This CDR3 region has 12 residues. The CDR3 loop reads CRASVAGGGYTF. DNA of the CDR3: TGCCGTGCTAGTGTTGCAGGGGGTGGCTACACCTTC.

This clonotype was counted only a few times. The chain recombines TRBV24-1 with TRBJ2-1, with D uncertain. This CDR3 is 13 amino acids long. Germline assignment: CDR1 KGHDR and CDR2 SFDVKD. Trimming took 3 bases from V and 9 from J, leaving 11 bases between them. CDR3 protein: CATSDPFESEQFF. For the CDR3, the DNA is TGTGCCACCAGTGATCCCTTCGAGAGTGAGCAGTTCTTC.

This sequence joins TRBV9 and TRBJ2-5, with unresolved D. Per germline, CDR1 SGDLS and CDR2 YYNGEE. The ends were cut back, 0 bases at V and 5 bases at J, with 17 bases in the middle. The CDR3 length is 16 residues. The DNA of the CDR3 is TGTGCCAGCAGCGTAGGGTCCGGTTGGTCCGGGGAGACCCAGTACTTC. It codes for CASSVGSGWSGETQYF.

This chain joins TRBV27 and TRBJ1-2; the match to TRBD1 covers 9 bases. Germline CDR1 and CDR2: MNHEY and SMNVEV (reference sequence). V trimming: 0 bases; J trimming: 4 bases; junction bases outside the gene matches: 3. The CDR3 is made up of 15 amino acids. CDR3 nucleotide sequence: TGTGCCAGCAGTTTATCCGGGACAGGGTTCTATGGCTACACCTTC. Translated, it gives CASSLSGTGFYGYTF.

Comments on this clonotype: Compared with germline, one end of the junction differs, possibly owing to a read error. The chain employs TRBV29-1 and TRBJ1-2; possibly TRBD1 for D (5 bases). The CDR3 spans 15 residues. Germline V lookup: CDR1 SQVTM, CDR2 ANQGSEA. The CDR3 reads CSAGAGVGRYYGHTF. The DNA of the CDR3 is TGCAGCGCTGGGGCTGGGGTTGGGCGTTACTATGGCCACACCTTC. Full variable domain (remainder filled in from reference TRBV29-1 and TRBJ1-2): SAVISQKPSRDICQRGTSLTIQCQVDSQVTMMFWYRQQPGQSLTLIATANQGSEATYESGFVIDKFPISRPNLTFSTLTVSNMSPEDSSIYLCSAGAGVGRYYGHTFGSGTRLTVV.

This clonotype turned up a few times. The V and J genes are TRBV14 and TRBJ2-7; possible D gene TRBD1, 6 bases. Trimming removed 5 bases from V and 6 bases from J, with 14 bases in between. CDR3 length: 13 amino acids. CDR1 and CDR2 (germline): SGHDN, FVKESK. In DNA, the CDR3 is TGTGCCAGCAGCTCACAGGGTTTTGGCGAGCAGTACTTC. Translating gives CASSSQGFGEQYF.

In its sample, this clonotype was seen once. One end of the junction varies from germline; a read error may be responsible. The chain joins TRBV7-3 to TRBJ2-7, with TRBD1 as a possible D gene (5 bases). The CDR3 has 14 amino acids. Looked up from germline, CDR1 is SGHTA and CDR2 is FQGTGA. The CDR3: CTSSSIPGPYEQYF. CDR3 DNA: TGTACCAGCAGCTCCATCCCAGGGCCCTACGAGCAGTACTTC.

This chain links TRBV20-1 with TRBJ2-7, with 8 bases matching TRBD2. Germline CDR1 and CDR2: DFQATT and SNEGSKA (reference sequence). There are 15 residues in the CDR3. V trimming: 5 bases; J trimming: 1 base; junction bases outside the gene matches: 10. In nucleotides, the CDR3 is TGCAGTGCTCCGCCCGGGGAGCGGGAGTCCTACGAGCAGTACTTC. Translation gives CSAPPGERESYEQYF.